This T cell receptor (beta chain) was sequenced for a study of T cell repertoires in cytomegalovirus infection (dated by TCRdb to the late 2010s). Concerning the study at large: Alongside well-studied HLA-B-restricted epitopes, the peptide stimulations were aimed at recently identified HLA-C-restricted CMV epitopes, whose presentation resists viral immunomodulation. Donor HLA type was relevant to the analysis, because carriage of CMV infection together with the matching HLA type was indicated by public TCR beta signatures. Study-wide conclusions, independent of this receptor: The ex vivo response was dominated by HLA-C-restricted CMV-specific TCR beta clonotypes, which also provided the single most frequent clonotype in two of eight donors. In both this cohort and an independent cohort of 352 donors, the cumulative frequency of public TCR beta family members distinguished carriers of CMV infection plus the relevant HLA type.

This clonotype was observed a few times. Its recognized antigen is unknown. Base qualities were left out, and no much larger clone turns up one base away. The CDR3 measures 16 amino acids from cysteine to phenylalanine. The retained sequence is limited to the CDR3, 48 bases, with the frame set at the first base. V is pared back by 2 bases and J by 5 bases, with 18 bases lying between the germline termini. The germline V gene supplies CDR1 ENHRY and CDR2 SYGVKD. Instrument used: Illumina HiSeq 1500. The raw public reads went through TCRdb reprocessing: fastp at Q25, MiXCR clone calling, in-frame beta chains kept. Rows matching on CDR3 protein sequence are summarized as one entry with the most common DNA and genes. The sample profile shows about 24,000 distinct CDR3 sequences; 20% to 25% of them were found once. The biggest ten clones account for roughly nine tenths of the sample. Taken with the paper, the label for treatment or condition translates to: in vitro stimulation with specific CMV peptide epitopes to enrich CMV-specific T cells.

The chain uses TRBV10-3 and TRBJ1-2; TRBD1 is perhaps the D gene, given 5 matching bases. The sample was CD8+ T cells from cultured PBMCs, taken from culture after CMV antigen stimulation. This clonotype was sampled from a human donor in good health (CMV status not recorded). Some clones in this sample may be carry-over from other donors' samples. The nucleotide sequence reads TGTGCCATCAGTGAGCCATTCCTTAGTTGGGGGTATGGCTACACCTTC. Its product reads: CAISEPFLSWGYGYTF.